This TCR beta chain was found in a study of blood T cell repertoires in COVID-19. Cohorts were determined from participant-reported clinical history. Measured with immunoSEQ multiplex PCR; TCRdb has only the in-frame clones, and not every one. The sample records roughly 150,000 clones, approximately 90% being singletons. CDR3 length equals 17 residues. Germline V gene lookup returns CDR1 SGHNT and CDR2 YENEEA. Unmatched junction bases numbered 4, after V lost 3 bases and J lost 5 bases. The receptor's source is a woman aged 40 to 55 who had been exposed to COVID-19. The V gene is TRBV11-3, the J gene TRBJ2-2; 15 nucleotides agree with TRBD2. The sequencing input was PBMCs or T cells enriched from blood (not recorded which). The CDR3 spells CASSFGLAGGGTGELFF. CDR3 bases: TGTGCCAGCAGCTTCGGACTAGCGGGAGGGGGGACCGGGGAGCTGTTTTTT.